This is a list of T cell receptor beta chains from one sample in a study of T-cell reconstitution after alpha-beta-depleted transplantation in children. TCRdb reprocessed the PCR reads with MiXCR, giving one entry per CDR3 protein. The sample shows about 610,000 distinct CDR3 sequences, about 10% of them seen only once. The specimen was PBMCs from the stem cell graft donor, collected from the stem cell graft. The receptors here all came from a human donor who donated a stem cell graft to a child with acute myeloid leukemia. Each CDR3 is given with its conserved first and last residue. The D gene is left open where the match is weak. The size field is filled for only some rows; it gives once, few, many or a size class.

TRBJ2-7,.,few,TRBV29-1,CSVSRDGLTYEQYF,TGCAGCGTTTCTCGGGACGGCCTGACCTACGAGCAGTACTTC
TRBJ1-5,.,few,TRBV3-1,CASSQGRGGPNSNQPQHF,TGTGCCAGCAGCCAAGGTCGTGGAGGGCCCAATAGCAATCAGCCCCAGCATTTT
TRBJ2-3,TRBD2,.,TRBV11-1,CASSFGLAGAEWNRTDTQYF,TGTGCCAGCAGCTTCGGGCTAGCGGGAGCCGAGTGGAATAGGACAGATACGCAGTATTTT
TRBJ2-7,TRBD1,few,TRBV29-1,CSVAGQGTWEQYF,TGCAGCGTCGCCGGACAGGGTACGTGGGAGCAGTACTTC
TRBJ2-5,TRBD2,many,TRBV13,CASSLSAGGETQYF,TGTGCCAGCAGCTTATCTGCGGGGGGAGAGACCCAGTACTTC
TRBJ2-7,.,many,TRBV29-1,CSVGSQGFSYEQYF,TGCAGCGTTGGGTCCCAGGGGTTCTCCTACGAGCAGTACTTC
TRBJ1-2,.,.,TRBV29-1,CSVSPRTANYGYTF,TGCAGCGTCAGTCCTAGGACAGCGAACTATGGCTACACCTTC
TRBJ2-6,TRBD1,many,TRBV7-6,CASSLEPTGAGANVLTF,TGTGCCAGCAGCTTAGAGCCAACAGGGGCTGGGGCCAACGTCCTGACTTTC
TRBJ2-2,.,many,TRBV4-3,CASSLGGLAGELFF,TGCGCCAGCAGCCTGGGGGGTCTTGCCGGGGAGCTGTTTTTT
TRBJ2-7,.,.,TRBV23-1,CAIESGIPYEQYF,TGCGCCATTGAGTCTGGGATACCCTACGAGCAGTACTTC
TRBJ2-1,.,many,TRBV12-3/TRBV12-4,CASRVGTQGFNEQFF,TGTGCCAGCAGGGTCGGGACCCAAGGTTTCAATGAGCAGTTCTTC
TRBJ2-3,.,few,TRBV3-1,CASSHGSSTPPDTQYF,TGTGCCAGCAGCCATGGCTCTAGTACACCCCCAGATACGCAGTATTTT
TRBJ1-4,.,few,TRBV27,CASSLSPQGPGEKLFF,TGTGCCAGCAGTTTAAGTCCTCAGGGTCCTGGTGAAAAACTGTTTTTT
TRBJ2-3,TRBD2,few,TRBV7-2,CASSFSGTHSTDTQYF,TGTGCCAGCAGCTTTAGCGGGACACATAGCACAGATACGCAGTATTTT
TRBJ2-1,.,many,TRBV20-1,CSARDRGVSGQSSYNEQFF,TGCAGTGCTAGAGATAGGGGAGTGAGCGGACAGAGCTCCTACAATGAGCAGTTCTTC
TRBJ1-1,.,many,TRBV27,CASSPQGTEAFF,TGTGCCAGCAGTCCACAGGGCACTGAAGCTTTCTTT
TRBJ1-2,TRBD1,.,TRBV5-1,CASSFQGAYGYTF,TGCGCCAGCAGCTTTCAGGGGGCCTATGGCTACACCTTC
TRBJ2-2,.,few,TRBV9,CASSVAASLNTGELFF,TGTGCCAGCAGCGTGGCCGCCTCCTTGAACACCGGGGAGCTGTTTTTT
TRBJ2-3,.,.,TRBV7-9,CASSSGHFTDTQYF,TGTGCCAGCAGCTCGGGGCATTTCACAGATACGCAGTATTTT
TRBJ2-1,TRBD2,few,TRBV24-1,CATSENSGRGDNEQFF,TGTGCCACCAGTGAAAATAGCGGGAGGGGGGACAATGAGCAGTTCTTC
TRBJ2-3,.,.,TRBV20-1,CSARDTGRDTDTQYF,TGCAGTGCTAGAGATACAGGGAGGGACACAGATACGCAGTATTTT
TRBJ2-7,.,.,TRBV4-2,CASSQELGGGPYEQYF,TGTGCCAGCAGCCAAGAACTTGGGGGAGGTCCCTACGAGCAGTACTTC
TRBJ1-4,.,many,TRBV7-2,CASSLAKMGRKGEKLFF,TGTGCCAGCAGCTTAGCAAAAATGGGACGGAAGGGCGAAAAACTGTTTTTT
TRBJ2-1,.,.,TRBV7-2,CASSPYYYNEQFF,TGTGCCAGCAGCCCGTACTACTACAATGAGCAGTTCTTC
TRBJ1-1,TRBD1,many,TRBV7-9,CASSLWDREGSEAFF,TGTGCCAGCAGCCTATGGGACAGGGAGGGATCTGAAGCTTTCTTT
TRBJ2-1,.,.,TRBV9,CASSGGGMGPYRHNEQFF,TGTGCCAGCAGCGGGGGCGGTATGGGACCTTACCGACACAATGAGCAGTTCTTC
TRBJ2-2,.,.,TRBV14,CASSPLRFAGELFF,TGTGCCAGCAGCCCCTTGAGGTTCGCCGGGGAGCTGTTTTTT
TRBJ1-2,.,.,TRBV4-2,CASSQDSDLFF,TGTGCCAGCAGCCAAGATTCGGATCTCTTCTTC
TRBJ1-1,TRBD1,.,TRBV7-8,CASSLLQGWGTEAFF,TGTGCCAGCAGCCTCTTACAGGGGTGGGGCACTGAAGCTTTCTTT
TRBJ2-3,.,many,TRBV6-2/TRBV6-3,CASGNGDSTDTQYF,TGTGCCAGCGGCAACGGCGACTCCACAGATACGCAGTATTTT
TRBJ2-4,TRBD2,.,TRBV2,CASSELAGAKNIQYF,TGTGCCAGCAGTGAACTAGCGGGAGCCAAAAACATTCAGTACTTC
TRBJ2-4,TRBD2,many,TRBV28,CASSFRLAGGNIQYF,TGTGCCAGCAGCTTCCGACTAGCGGGAGGGAACATTCAGTACTTC
TRBJ2-2,TRBD1,few,TRBV12-3/TRBV12-4,CASSLDRGWTGELFF,TGTGCCAGCAGTTTAGACAGGGGCTGGACCGGGGAGCTGTTTTTT
TRBJ2-7,TRBD2,few,TRBV7-2,CASRGLAFYEQYF,TGTGCCAGCCGGGGACTAGCGTTCTACGAGCAGTACTTC
TRBJ2-5,TRBD2,few,TRBV20-1,CSARSIAGKETQYF,TGCAGTGCTAGGTCCATAGCGGGAAAAGAGACCCAGTACTTC
TRBJ2-5,.,many,TRBV15,CATSTTIKTQYF,TGTGCCACCAGCACGACAATAAAGACCCAGTACTTC
TRBJ2-7,TRBD1,many,TRBV18,CASSYRDRSYEQYF,TGTGCCAGCTCGTACCGGGACAGATCCTACGAGCAGTACTTC
TRBJ2-5,TRBD1,few,TRBV3-1,CASSRGTAQETQYF,TGTGCCAGCAGCCGAGGGACAGCGCAAGAGACCCAGTACTTC
TRBJ2-4,TRBD1,many,TRBV20-1,CSARSGTGKNIQYF,TGCAGTGCCCGAAGTGGGACAGGGAAAAACATTCAGTACTTC
TRBJ1-1,.,many,TRBV29-1,CSVARGTEAFF,TGCAGCGTTGCCCGGGGCACTGAAGCTTTCTTT
TRBJ2-1,TRBD2,.,TRBV6-2/TRBV6-3,CASSYSIERAGSGKPDAYNEQFF,TGTGCCAGCAGTTACTCGATAGAACGGGCGGGTAGCGGGAAACCGGACGCCTACAATGAGCAGTTCTTC